The rows below give T cell receptor beta chains drawn from one sample of a study of cytotoxic CD8 clonotypes in ibrutinib-treated CLL. The repertoire was sequenced with immunoSEQ multiplex PCR; TCRdb's copy has only in-frame clones and lacks some. The sample carries 150,000 or so clones, 79% recorded once. Source: PBMCs, taken after 12 months of ibrutinib treatment. Receptor source: a human donor with chronic lymphocytic leukemia. CDR3s include the opening cysteine and the closing phenylalanine or tryptophan. A D gene is named only where the DNA matches it firmly. The listing skips clone size in some rows; elsewhere it reads once, few, many or a size class.

>few|-|TRBJ1-1|TRBV7-9
CASSFQGPTEAFF
TGTGCCAGCAGCTTCCAGGGGCCCACTGAAGCTTTCTTT
>once|TRBD2|TRBJ2-2|TRBV4-2
CASSQAFLAGGTGELFF
TGTGCCAGCAGCCAAGCCTTCTTAGCGGGGGGCACCGGGGAGCTGTTTTTT
>-|-|TRBJ2-1|TRBV4-2
CASSQDFGAGSYNEQFF
TGTGCCAGCAGCCAAGATTTTGGGGCAGGAAGCTACAATGAGCAGTTCTTC
>-|TRBD1|TRBJ2-7|TRBV28
CASSPRTGGSYEQYF
TGTGCCAGCAGCCCTCGGACAGGGGGATCTTACGAGCAGTACTTC
>once|TRBD1|TRBJ2-1|TRBV30
CAWDKGTGTGVFF
TGTGCCTGGGATAAGGGAACCGGGACAGGGGTGTTCTTC
>-|TRBD1|TRBJ1-1|TRBV28
CVSTGDSQAFF
TGTGTCTCGACAGGGGATAGTCAAGCTTTCTTT
>few|-|TRBJ2-2|TRBV7-9
CASSPRGAGSNTGELFF
TGTGCCAGCAGCCCTCGGGGGGCCGGATCGAACACCGGGGAGCTGTTTTTT
>-|-|TRBJ2-5|TRBV7-7
CASSKTTRTTQYF
TGTGCTAGCAGCAAAACAACTAGGACGACCCAGTACTTC
>-|TRBD2|TRBJ2-5|TRBV7-9
CASSLRLAEETQYF
TGTGCCAGCAGCTTACGTCTAGCGGAAGAGACCCAGTACTTC
>-|-|TRBJ2-6|TRBV10-1
CASSGGPKGLSGANVLTF
TGCGCCAGCAGTGGTGGGCCCAAGGGGCTCTCTGGGGCCAACGTCCTGACTTTC
>-|-|TRBJ2-5|TRBV19
CASSIDLRVQETQYF
TGTGCCAGTAGTATAGATCTGAGAGTTCAGGAGACCCAGTACTTC
>-|TRBD2|TRBJ2-2|TRBV5-1
CASSTPGTSGRLTGELFF
TGCGCCAGCAGCACCCCGGGGACTAGCGGGAGGTTAACCGGGGAGCTGTTTTTT
>few|-|TRBJ2-7|TRBV14
CASSLGLTGYEQYF
TGTGCCAGCAGCCTGGGTCTTACGGGGTACGAGCAGTACTTC
>-|-|TRBJ1-2|TRBV4-1
CASSQARGLGNYGYTF
TGCGCCAGCAGCCAAGCGAGGGGTTTGGGGAACTATGGCTACACCTTC
>once|-|TRBJ2-1|TRBV6-5
CASRTGGTYNEQFF
TGTGCCAGCCGGACAGGCGGGACCTACAATGAGCAGTTCTTC
>-|-|TRBJ2-1|TRBV9
CASSTYAGSSYNEQFF
TGTGCCAGCAGTACCTATGCGGGGAGCTCCTACAATGAGCAGTTCTTC
>-|-|TRBJ2-1|TRBV6-1
CASSELVYEQFF
TGTGCCAGCAGTGAACTGGTCTATGAGCAGTTCTTC
>-|-|TRBJ2-7|TRBV9
CASSAGYEQYF
TGTGCCAGCAGCGCAGGGTACGAGCAGTACTTC
>-|-|TRBJ2-2|TRBV19
CASSILDGELFF
TGTGCCAGTAGTATTCTGGACGGGGAGCTGTTTTTT
>-|-|TRBJ2-7|TRBV5-5
CASSLVYEQYF
TGTGCCAGCAGCTTGGTGTACGAGCAGTACTTC
>-|-|TRBJ2-1|TRBV9
CASSRGQTAYNEQFF
TGTGCCAGCAGCCGCGGACAGACCGCCTACAATGAGCAGTTCTTC
>-|-|TRBJ2-3|TRBV9
CASSVTGSTDTQYF
TGTGCCAGCAGCGTTACAGGCAGCACAGATACGCAGTATTTT
>-|TRBD2|TRBJ2-3|TRBV14
CASSHGLAGFTRTDTQYF
TGTGCCAGCAGCCATGGACTAGCGGGGTTTACAAGGACAGATACGCAGTATTTT
>few|TRBD1|TRBJ1-2|TRBV5-1
CASSPGQEGYGYTF
TGCGCCAGCAGCCCAGGACAGGAAGGCTATGGCTACACCTTC
>once|-|TRBJ1-2|TRBV19
CASSITTTGGIYGYTF
TGTGCCAGTAGTATAACCACGACCGGCGGTATTTATGGCTACACCTTC
>-|-|TRBJ1-5|TRBV30
CAWSGEGEQPQHF
TGTGCCTGGAGTGGAGAGGGGGAACAGCCCCAGCATTTT
>-|-|TRBJ1-2|TRBV28
CASTTRILNYGYTF
TGTGCCAGCACCACGCGGATACTTAACTATGGCTACACCTTC
>-|-|TRBJ2-5|TRBV18
CASSPPSLQETQYF
TGTGCCAGCTCACCCCCTTCGTTACAAGAGACCCAGTACTTC
>-|TRBD2|TRBJ2-5|TRBV7-2
CASSHQAGDGETQYF
TGTGCCAGCAGCCACCAAGCGGGAGATGGAGAGACCCAGTACTTC
>-|TRBD1|TRBJ1-1|TRBV28
CASSPRTGLKTEAFF
TGTGCCAGCAGTCCCCGGACAGGGTTGAAAACTGAAGCTTTCTTT
>-|TRBD2|TRBJ2-7|TRBV7-2
CASRRLASSHEQYF
TGTGCCAGCAGGAGACTAGCTTCTTCTCACGAGCAGTACTTC
>-|-|TRBJ2-3|TRBV7-8
CASGRASTDTQYF
TGTGCCAGCGGCAGAGCAAGCACAGATACGCAGTATTTT
>-|-|TRBJ2-7|TRBV4-1
CASSQDPAKQYF
TGCGCCAGCAGCCAAGATCCCGCCAAGCAGTACTTC
>-|-|TRBJ2-3|TRBV18
CASSPNPRGFEDTQYF
TGTGCCAGCTCACCAAACCCTAGAGGCTTCGAAGATACGCAGTATTTT
>once|-|TRBJ1-1|TRBV4-3
CASSQDAGTEAFF
TGCGCCAGCAGCCAAGATGCCGGGACTGAAGCTTTCTTT
>-|TRBD2|TRBJ2-7|TRBV5-1
CASSFGLGSYEQYF
TGCGCCAGCAGCTTTGGACTAGGATCCTACGAGCAGTACTTC
>-|TRBD1|TRBJ1-5|TRBV28
CASRTGQAYQPQHF
TGTGCCAGCAGGACGGGACAGGCCTATCAGCCCCAGCATTTT
>-|-|TRBJ2-2|TRBV19
CATEVSTGTGELFF
TGTGCCACCGAGGTCTCCACGGGCACCGGGGAGCTGTTTTTT
>-|-|TRBJ1-4|TRBV7-8
CASSFLTGTNEKLFF
TGTGCCAGCAGCTTCCTGACGGGGACTAATGAAAAACTGTTTTTT
>-|TRBD2|TRBJ2-1|TRBV6-5
CASTKGTSGNYEQFF
TGTGCCAGCACTAAAGGGACTAGCGGGAACTATGAGCAGTTCTTC